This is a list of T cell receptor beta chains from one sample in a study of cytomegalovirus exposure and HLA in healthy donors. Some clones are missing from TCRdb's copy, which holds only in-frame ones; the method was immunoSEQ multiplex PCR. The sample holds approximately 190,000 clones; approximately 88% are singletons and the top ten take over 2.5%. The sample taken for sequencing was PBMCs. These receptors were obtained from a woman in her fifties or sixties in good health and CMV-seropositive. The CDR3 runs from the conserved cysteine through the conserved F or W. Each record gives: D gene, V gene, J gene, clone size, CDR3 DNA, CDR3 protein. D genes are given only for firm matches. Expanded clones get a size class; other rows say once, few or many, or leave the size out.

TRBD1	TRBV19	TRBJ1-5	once	TGTGCCAGTACTCGCGCAGGGGGGATTCAGCCCCAGCATTTT	CASTRAGGIQPQHF
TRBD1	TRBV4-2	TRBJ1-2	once	TGTGCCAGCAGCTTGGCGGGACAGGGGTTGAGTGGCTACACCTTC	CASSLAGQGLSGYTF
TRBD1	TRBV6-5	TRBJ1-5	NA	TGTGCCAGCAGTCGAGGACAGGGTTCTAATCAGCCCCAGCATTTT	CASSRGQGSNQPQHF
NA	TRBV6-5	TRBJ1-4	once	TGTGCCGGCAGACCCGGACAGTTGGGGAAAAAACTGTTTTTT	CAGRPGQLGKKLFF
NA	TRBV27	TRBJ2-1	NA	TGTGCCAGCAGTGGAGGGCCGAGCTCCTACAATGAGCAGTTCTTC	CASSGGPSSYNEQFF
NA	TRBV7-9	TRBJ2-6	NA	TGTGCCAGCAGCTTAGTGCTAGTGGAGGATGGGGCCAACGTCCTGACTTTC	CASSLVLVEDGANVLTF
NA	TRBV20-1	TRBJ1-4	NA	TGCAGTGCAGGCGGTGAAAAACTGTTTTTT	CSAGGEKLFF
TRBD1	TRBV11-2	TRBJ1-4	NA	TGTGCCAGCAGCCCGCGACAGGGTGTAGGTGAAAAACTGTTTTTT	CASSPRQGVGEKLFF
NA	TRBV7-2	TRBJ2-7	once	TGTGCCAGCAGCTTATGGGGCACAGGAACCTACGAGCAGTACTTC	CASSLWGTGTYEQYF
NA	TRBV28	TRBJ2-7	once	TGTGCCAGCAGCGGGGGACAGCGGAGCTCCTACGAGCAGTACTTC	CASSGGQRSSYEQYF
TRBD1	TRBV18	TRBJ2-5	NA	TGTGCCAGCTCACCACCTACCGGGACAGAGGGCGAGACCCAGTACTTC	CASSPPTGTEGETQYF
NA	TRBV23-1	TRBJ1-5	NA	TGCGCCAGCATACCCCGGGGGGCTATTCGTCCCACGCGGGGCAATCAGCCCCAGCATTTT	CASIPRGAIRPTRGNQPQHF
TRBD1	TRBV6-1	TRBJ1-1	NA	TGTGCCAGCAGTACACTACAGGGGATTTGGACTGAAGCTTTCTTT	CASSTLQGIWTEAFF
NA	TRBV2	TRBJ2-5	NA	TGTGCCAGCAGCTACAGGGCCGAGACCCAGTACTTC	CASSYRAETQYF
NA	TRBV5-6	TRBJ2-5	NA	TGTGCCAGCAGCCCGAGTGTCGGGGGGCAGGGACAAGAGACCCAGTACTTC	CASSPSVGGQGQETQYF
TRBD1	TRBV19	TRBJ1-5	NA	TGTGCCAGTAGCTGGGACAGGGTGAGCAATCAGCCCCAGCATTTT	CASSWDRVSNQPQHF
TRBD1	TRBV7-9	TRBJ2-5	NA	TGTGCCAGCAGCTTAGGGGACAGTTCTGGGGGAGAGACCCAGTACTTC	CASSLGDSSGGETQYF
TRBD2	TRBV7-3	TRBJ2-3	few	TGTGCCAGCAGGCTCGGGACTAGCGGGGAGGCAGATACGCAGTATTTT	CASRLGTSGEADTQYF
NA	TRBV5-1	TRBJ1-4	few	TGCGCCAGCAGCTTGGAAGGAGGTAGTAGTGAAAAACTGTTTTTT	CASSLEGGSSEKLFF
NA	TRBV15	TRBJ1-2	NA	TGTGCCACCAGCAGAGGCGGAGACTATGGCTACACCTTC	CATSRGGDYGYTF
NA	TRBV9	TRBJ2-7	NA	TGTGCCAGCAGCCCGGCTTCCGGGACACTAACCTACGAGCAGTACTTC	CASSPASGTLTYEQYF
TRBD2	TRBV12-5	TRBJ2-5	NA	TGTGCTAGTGGTTTGGGGCCGGGACTAGCGGACCAAGAGACCCAGTACTTC	CASGLGPGLADQETQYF
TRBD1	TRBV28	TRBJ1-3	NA	TGTGCCAGCAGCACGGGACAGGGTGCGGGAAACACCATATATTTT	CASSTGQGAGNTIYF
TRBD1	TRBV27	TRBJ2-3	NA	TGTGCCAGCAGTTCCACAGGGGCCTACACAGATACGCAGTATTTT	CASSSTGAYTDTQYF
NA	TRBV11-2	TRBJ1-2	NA	TGTGCCAGCAGCTTAGGCGCAAAGGGGCATTATGGCTACACCTTC	CASSLGAKGHYGYTF
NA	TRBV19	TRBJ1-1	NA	TGTGCCAGTAGTAACCCGGGGTTTCGTTTGAGTACTGAAGCTTTCTTT	CASSNPGFRLSTEAFF
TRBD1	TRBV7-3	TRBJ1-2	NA	TGTGCCAGCAGCTTGGCAGGGGGCGCTGGCTACACCTTC	CASSLAGGAGYTF
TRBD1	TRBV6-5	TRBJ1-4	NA	TGTGCCAGCAGTGCATTGGGACAGGGGCACGAAAAACTGTTTTTT	CASSALGQGHEKLFF
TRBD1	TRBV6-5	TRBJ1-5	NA	TGTGCCAGCAAAACTACAGGGGTCGGCAATCAGCCCCAGCATTTT	CASKTTGVGNQPQHF
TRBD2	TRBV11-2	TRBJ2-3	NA	TGTGCCAGCAGCTCCTTCGGGGGGAGGACAGATACGCAGTATTTT	CASSSFGGRTDTQYF
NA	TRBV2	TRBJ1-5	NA	TGTGCCACTAGAGGGGACATTAATCAGCCCCAGCATTTT	CATRGDINQPQHF
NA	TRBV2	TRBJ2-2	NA	TGTGCCAGCAGTGAAGTCAGACTCACCGGGGAGCTGTTTTTT	CASSEVRLTGELFF
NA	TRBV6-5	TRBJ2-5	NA	TGTGCCAGCAGTTGGGCCCAGTTGGGCGGGGAGACCCAGTACTTC	CASSWAQLGGETQYF
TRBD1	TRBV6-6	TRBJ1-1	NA	TGTGCCAGCGGAGTAGGGGGCGGGACTGAAGCTTTCTTT	CASGVGGGTEAFF
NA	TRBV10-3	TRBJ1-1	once	TGTGCCATCAGTGATGTTACAGGGATAAACACTGAAGCTTTCTTT	CAISDVTGINTEAFF
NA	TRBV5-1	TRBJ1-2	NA	TGCGCCAGCAGCTCGGATACGGGACTCCGAAGTGGCTACACCTTC	CASSSDTGLRSGYTF
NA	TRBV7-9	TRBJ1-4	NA	TGTGCCAGCAGCTTAGCGGCAGGGAGGGCTAATGAAAAACTGTTTTTT	CASSLAAGRANEKLFF
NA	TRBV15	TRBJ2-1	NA	TGTGCCACCAGCAGCGAGCGGGATGAGCAGTTCTTC	CATSSERDEQFF
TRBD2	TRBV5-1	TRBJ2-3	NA	TGCGCCAGCAGCTTGAGAACTAGCGGGGCCACAGATACGCAGTATTTT	CASSLRTSGATDTQYF
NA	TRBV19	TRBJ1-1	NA	TGTGCCAGTAGTTTATCAATTACAGGCATGATGAACACTGAAGCTTTCTTT	CASSLSITGMMNTEAFF
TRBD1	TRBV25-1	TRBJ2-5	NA	TGTGCCAGCAGTGAACTCGGGACAGGTCGGGGAGAGACCCAGTACTTC	CASSELGTGRGETQYF
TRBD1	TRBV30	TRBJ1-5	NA	TGTGCCTGGAGTGTACCGACAGGGTATAGCAATCAGCCCCAGCATTTT	CAWSVPTGYSNQPQHF
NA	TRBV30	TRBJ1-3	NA	TGTGCCTGGAGGGGGACAAATGGAAACACCATATATTTT	CAWRGTNGNTIYF
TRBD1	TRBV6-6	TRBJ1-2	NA	TGTGCCAGCTATCCGGGACAGGGAAGGGGCTACACCTTC	CASYPGQGRGYTF
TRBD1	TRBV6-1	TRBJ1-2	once	TGTGCCAGCATTTCCCCGGGACAGGGCGACTACACCTTC	CASISPGQGDYTF
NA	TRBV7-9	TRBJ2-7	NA	TGTGCCAGCAGCCCCCCAGGGGTGAATTCCTACGAGCAGTACTTC	CASSPPGVNSYEQYF
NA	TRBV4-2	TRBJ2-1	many	TGTGCCAGCAGCCAAGGCACCCCGCGCAATGAGCAGTTCTTC	CASSQGTPRNEQFF
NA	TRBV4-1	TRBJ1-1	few	TGCGCCAGCAGCCAAGAAGGACATTACACTGAAGCTTTCTTT	CASSQEGHYTEAFF
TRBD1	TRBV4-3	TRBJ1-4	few	TGCGCCAGCAGCCCGGACAGGGCTAATGAAAAACTGTTTTTT	CASSPDRANEKLFF
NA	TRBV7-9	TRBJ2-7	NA	TGTGCCAGCAGCTTGTCGGGTGAATACGAGCAGTACTTC	CASSLSGEYEQYF
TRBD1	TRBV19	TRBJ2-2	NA	TGTGCCAGTAGTGAGGGGGCGATTTGGAACACCGGGGAGCTGTTTTTT	CASSEGAIWNTGELFF
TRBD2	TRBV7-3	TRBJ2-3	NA	TGTGCCAGCAGCCCGATGGGGGGAGGGCCCCGCACAGATACGCAGTATTTT	CASSPMGGGPRTDTQYF
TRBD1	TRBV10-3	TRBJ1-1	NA	TGTGCCATCAGCGAGGGACAGATAAACACTGAAGCTTTCTTT	CAISEGQINTEAFF